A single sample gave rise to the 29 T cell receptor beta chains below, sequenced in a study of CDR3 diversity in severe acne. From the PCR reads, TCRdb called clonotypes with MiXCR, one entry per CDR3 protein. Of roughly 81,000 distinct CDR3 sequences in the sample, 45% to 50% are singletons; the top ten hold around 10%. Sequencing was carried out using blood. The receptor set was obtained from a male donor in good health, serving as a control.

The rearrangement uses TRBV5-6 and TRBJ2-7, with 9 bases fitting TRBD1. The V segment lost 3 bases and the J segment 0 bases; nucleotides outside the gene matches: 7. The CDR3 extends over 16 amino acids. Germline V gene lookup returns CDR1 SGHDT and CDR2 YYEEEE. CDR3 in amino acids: CASSWMTGGNSYEQYF. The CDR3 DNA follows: TGTGCCAGCAGCTGGATGACAGGGGGAAACTCCTACGAGCAGTACTTC.

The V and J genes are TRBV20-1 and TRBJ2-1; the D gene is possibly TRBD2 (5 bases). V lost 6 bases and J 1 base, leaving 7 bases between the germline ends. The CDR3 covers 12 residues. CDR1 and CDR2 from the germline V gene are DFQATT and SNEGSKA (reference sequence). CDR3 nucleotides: TGCAGTGCACCGGGGTCCTACAATGAGCAGTTCTTC. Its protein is CSAPGSYNEQFF.

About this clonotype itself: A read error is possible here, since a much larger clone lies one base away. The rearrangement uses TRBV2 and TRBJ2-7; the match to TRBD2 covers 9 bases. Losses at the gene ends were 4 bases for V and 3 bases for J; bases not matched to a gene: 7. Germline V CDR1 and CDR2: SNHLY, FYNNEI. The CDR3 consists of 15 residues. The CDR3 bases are TGTGCCAGCAGTGTTTGCGGGCGGGAGGGCTACGAGCAGTACTTC. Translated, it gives CASSVCGREGYEQYF.

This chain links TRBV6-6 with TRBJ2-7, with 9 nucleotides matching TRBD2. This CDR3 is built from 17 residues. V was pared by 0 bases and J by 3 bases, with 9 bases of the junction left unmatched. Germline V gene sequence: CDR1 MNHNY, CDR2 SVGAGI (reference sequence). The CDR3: CASSYSREREELYEQYF. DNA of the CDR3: TGTGCCAGCAGTTACTCCCGGGAGCGGGAGGAACTCTACGAGCAGTACTTC.

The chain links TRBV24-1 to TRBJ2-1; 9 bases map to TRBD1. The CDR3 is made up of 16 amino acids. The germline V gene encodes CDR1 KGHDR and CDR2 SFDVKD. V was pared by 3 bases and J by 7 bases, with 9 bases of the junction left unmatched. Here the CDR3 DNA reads TGTGCCACCAGTGATGAGACAGGGGGGGCACGTAATGAGCAGTTCTTC. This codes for CATSDETGGARNEQFF.

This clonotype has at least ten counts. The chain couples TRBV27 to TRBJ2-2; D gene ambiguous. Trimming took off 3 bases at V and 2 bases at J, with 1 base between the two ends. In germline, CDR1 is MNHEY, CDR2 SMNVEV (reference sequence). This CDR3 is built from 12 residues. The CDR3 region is CASSFNTGELFF. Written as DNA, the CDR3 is TGTGCCAGCAGTTTTAACACCGGGGAGCTGTTTTTT.

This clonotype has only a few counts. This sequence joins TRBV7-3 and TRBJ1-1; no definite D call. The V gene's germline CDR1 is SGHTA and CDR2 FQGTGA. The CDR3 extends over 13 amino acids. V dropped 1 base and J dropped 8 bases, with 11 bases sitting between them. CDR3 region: CASSLRSEGEAFF. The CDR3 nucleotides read TGTGCCAGCAGCTTAAGGTCCGAGGGAGAAGCTTTCTTT.

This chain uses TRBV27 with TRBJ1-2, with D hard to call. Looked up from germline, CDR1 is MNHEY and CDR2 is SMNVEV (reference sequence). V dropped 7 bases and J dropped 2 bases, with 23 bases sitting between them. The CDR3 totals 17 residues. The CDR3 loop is CASTSDYHFTSNYGYTF. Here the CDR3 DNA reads TGTGCCAGCACTTCGGACTACCACTTCACTTCAAACTATGGCTACACCTTC.

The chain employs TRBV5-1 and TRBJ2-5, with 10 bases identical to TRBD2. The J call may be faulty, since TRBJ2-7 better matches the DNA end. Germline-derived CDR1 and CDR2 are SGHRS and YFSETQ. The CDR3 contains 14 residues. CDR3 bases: TGCGCCAGCAGCCACGGGACTAGCGCCTACGAGCAGTACTTC. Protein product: CASSHGTSAYEQYF.

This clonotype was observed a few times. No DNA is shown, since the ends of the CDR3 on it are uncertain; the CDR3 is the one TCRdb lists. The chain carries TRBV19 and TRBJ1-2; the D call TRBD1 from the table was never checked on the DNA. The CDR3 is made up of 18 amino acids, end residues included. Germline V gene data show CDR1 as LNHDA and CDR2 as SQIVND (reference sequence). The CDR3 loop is CASSMPGVNTEAFFGYTF.

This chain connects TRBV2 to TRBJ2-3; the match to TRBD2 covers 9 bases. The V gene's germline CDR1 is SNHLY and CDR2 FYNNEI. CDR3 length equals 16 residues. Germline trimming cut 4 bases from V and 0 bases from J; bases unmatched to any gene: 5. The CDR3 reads CASSAQTSGSTDTQYF. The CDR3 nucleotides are TGTGCCAGCAGTGCTCAGACTAGCGGAAGCACAGATACGCAGTATTTT.

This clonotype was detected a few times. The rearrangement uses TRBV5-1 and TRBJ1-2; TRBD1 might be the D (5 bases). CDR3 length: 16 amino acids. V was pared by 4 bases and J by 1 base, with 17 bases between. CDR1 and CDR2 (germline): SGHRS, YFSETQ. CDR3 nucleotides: TGCGCCAGCAGCGTTATGTCGGGGACCATTAACTATGGCTACACCTTC. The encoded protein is CASSVMSGTINYGYTF.

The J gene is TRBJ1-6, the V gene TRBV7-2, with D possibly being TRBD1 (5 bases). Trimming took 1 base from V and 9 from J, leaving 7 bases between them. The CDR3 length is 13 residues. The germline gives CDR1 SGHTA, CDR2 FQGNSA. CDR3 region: CASSLEGFSPLHF. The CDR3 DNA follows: TGTGCCAGCAGCTTAGAGGGGTTTTCACCCCTCCACTTT.

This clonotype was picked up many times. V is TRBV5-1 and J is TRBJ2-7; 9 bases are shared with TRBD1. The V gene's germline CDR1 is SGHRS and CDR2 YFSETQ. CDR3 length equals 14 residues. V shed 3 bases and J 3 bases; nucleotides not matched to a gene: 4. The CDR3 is CASSSVDRGYEQYF. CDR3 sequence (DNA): TGCGCCAGCAGCTCAGTGGACAGGGGCTACGAGCAGTACTTC.

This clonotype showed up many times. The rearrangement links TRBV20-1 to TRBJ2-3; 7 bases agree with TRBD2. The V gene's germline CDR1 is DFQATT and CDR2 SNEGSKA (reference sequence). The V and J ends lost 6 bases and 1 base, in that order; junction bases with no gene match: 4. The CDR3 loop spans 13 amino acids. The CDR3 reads CSATREGTDTQYF. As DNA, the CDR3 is TGCAGTGCCACCCGGGAGGGCACAGATACGCAGTATTTT.

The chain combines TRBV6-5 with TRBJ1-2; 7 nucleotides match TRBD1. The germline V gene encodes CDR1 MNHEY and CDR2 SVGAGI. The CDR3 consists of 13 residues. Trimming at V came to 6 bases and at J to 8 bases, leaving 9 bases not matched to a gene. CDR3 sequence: CASRMTGRVGYTF. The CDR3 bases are TGTGCCAGCAGGATGACAGGGAGGGTCGGCTACACCTTC.

The CDR3 loop is CSARTGAGRNEQFF. The CDR3 DNA sequence: TGCAGTGCTAGAACCGGGGCAGGGAGAAATGAGCAGTTCTTC. J is TRBJ2-1 and V is TRBV20-1; D might be TRBD1 or TRBD2, each matching 5 bases. CDR1 is DFQATT and CDR2 is SNEGSKA in the germline V gene (reference sequence). V lost 2 bases and J 7 bases, leaving 15 bases between the germline ends. The CDR3 length is 14 residues.

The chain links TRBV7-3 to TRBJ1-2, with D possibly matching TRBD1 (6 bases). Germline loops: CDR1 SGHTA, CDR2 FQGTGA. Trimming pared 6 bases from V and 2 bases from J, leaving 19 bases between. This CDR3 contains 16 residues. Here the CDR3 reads CASSSGEAGENYGYTF. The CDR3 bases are TGTGCCAGCAGTTCGGGGGAGGCAGGGGAGAACTATGGCTACACCTTC.

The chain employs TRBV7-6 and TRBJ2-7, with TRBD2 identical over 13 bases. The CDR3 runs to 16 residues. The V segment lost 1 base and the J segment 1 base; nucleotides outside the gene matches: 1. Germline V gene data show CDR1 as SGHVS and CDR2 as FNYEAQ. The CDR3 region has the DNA TGTGCCAGCAGCTTAGAGACTAGCGGGGGGTCCTACGAGCAGTACTTC. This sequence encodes CASSLETSGGSYEQYF.

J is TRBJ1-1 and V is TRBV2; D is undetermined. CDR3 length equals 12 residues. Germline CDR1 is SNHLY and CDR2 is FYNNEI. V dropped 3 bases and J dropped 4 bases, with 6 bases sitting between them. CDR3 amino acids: CASSELSTEAFF. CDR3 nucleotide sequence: TGTGCCAGCAGTGAGCTTAGCACTGAAGCTTTCTTT. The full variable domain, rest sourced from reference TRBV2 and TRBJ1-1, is EPEVTQTPSHQVTQMGQEVILRCVPISNHLYFYWYRQILGQKVEFLVSFYNNEISEKSEIFDDQFSVERPDGSNFTLKIRSTKLEDSAMYFCASSELSTEAFFGQGTRLTVV.

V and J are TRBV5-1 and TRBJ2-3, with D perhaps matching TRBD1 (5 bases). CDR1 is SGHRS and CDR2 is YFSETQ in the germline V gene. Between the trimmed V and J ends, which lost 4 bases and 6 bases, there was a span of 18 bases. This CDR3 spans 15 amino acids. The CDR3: CASSTSSGAGDTQYF. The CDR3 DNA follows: TGCGCCAGCAGCACATCTAGTGGGGCCGGGGATACGCAGTATTTT.

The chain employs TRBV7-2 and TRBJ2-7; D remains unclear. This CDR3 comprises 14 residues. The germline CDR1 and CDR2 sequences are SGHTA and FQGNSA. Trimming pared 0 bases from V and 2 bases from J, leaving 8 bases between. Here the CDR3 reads CASSLAAAPYEQYF. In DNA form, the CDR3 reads TGTGCCAGCAGCTTAGCGGCCGCTCCCTACGAGCAGTACTTC.

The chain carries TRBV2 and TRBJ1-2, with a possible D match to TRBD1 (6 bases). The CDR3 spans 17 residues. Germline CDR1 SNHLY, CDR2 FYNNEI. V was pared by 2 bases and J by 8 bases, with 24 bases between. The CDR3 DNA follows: TGTGCCAGCAGTGAAACAGAGTATTACAGGGTTAATTACGGCTACACCTTC. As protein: CASSETEYYRVNYGYTF. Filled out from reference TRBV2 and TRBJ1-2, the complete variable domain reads EPEVTQTPSHQVTQMGQEVILRCVPISNHLYFYWYRQILGQKVEFLVSFYNNEISEKSEIFDDQFSVERPDGSNFTLKIRSTKLEDSAMYFCASSETEYYRVNYGYTFGSGTRLTVV.

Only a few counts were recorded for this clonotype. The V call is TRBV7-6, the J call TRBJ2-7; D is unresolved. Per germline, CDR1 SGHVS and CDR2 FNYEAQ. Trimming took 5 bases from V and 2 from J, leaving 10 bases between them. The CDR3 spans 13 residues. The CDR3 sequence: CASSRAGPYEQYF. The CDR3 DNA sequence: TGTGCCAGCAGCCGGGCTGGCCCCTACGAGCAGTACTTC.

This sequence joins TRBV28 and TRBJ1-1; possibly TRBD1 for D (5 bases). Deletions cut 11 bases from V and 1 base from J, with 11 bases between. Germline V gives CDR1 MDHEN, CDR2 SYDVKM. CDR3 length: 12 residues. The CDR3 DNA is TGTGCCGGAGGAGGACAGAACACTGAAGCTTTCTTT. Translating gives CAGGGQNTEAFF.

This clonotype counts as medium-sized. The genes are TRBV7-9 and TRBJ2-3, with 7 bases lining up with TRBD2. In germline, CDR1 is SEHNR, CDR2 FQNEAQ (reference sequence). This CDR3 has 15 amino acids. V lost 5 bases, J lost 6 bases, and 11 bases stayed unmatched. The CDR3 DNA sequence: TGTGCCAGCAGCCCCGGACTAGTTCTTTCGGATACGCAGTATTTT. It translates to CASSPGLVLSDTQYF.

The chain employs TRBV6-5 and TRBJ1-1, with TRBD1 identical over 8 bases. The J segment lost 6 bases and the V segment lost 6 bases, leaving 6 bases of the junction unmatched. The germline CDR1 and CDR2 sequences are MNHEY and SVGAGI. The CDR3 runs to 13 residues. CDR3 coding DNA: TGTGCCAGCAGCCCCTGGACAGGGCCTGAAGCTTTCTTT. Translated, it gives CASSPWTGPEAFF.

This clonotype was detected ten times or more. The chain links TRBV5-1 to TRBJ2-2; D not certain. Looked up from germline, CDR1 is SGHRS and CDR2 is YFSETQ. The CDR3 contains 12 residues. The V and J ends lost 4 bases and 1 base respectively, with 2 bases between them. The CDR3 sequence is CASSENTGELFF. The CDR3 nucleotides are TGCGCCAGCAGCGAGAACACCGGGGAGCTGTTTTTT.

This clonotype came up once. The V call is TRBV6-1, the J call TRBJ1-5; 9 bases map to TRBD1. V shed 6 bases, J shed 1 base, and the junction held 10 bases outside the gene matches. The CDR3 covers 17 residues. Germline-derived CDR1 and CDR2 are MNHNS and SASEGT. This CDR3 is CASSRDRDPLSNQPQHF. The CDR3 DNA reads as TGTGCCAGCAGCCGGGACAGGGATCCTTTAAGCAATCAGCCCCAGCATTTT.